Each of the 26 T cell receptor beta chains below was sequenced from the same sample in a study of identical twins. Using its own MiXCR run on the 5' RACE reads, TCRdb lists one record per CDR3 protein. The sample carries roughly 630,000 distinct CDR3 sequences, just over 7% recorded once. These same records also appear under a second study, on yellow fever vaccine responses in identical twins.

The sequencing input was PBMCs. The origin of the receptors is a woman younger than 35 in good health.

This clonotype was seen ten or more times. The rearrangement joins TRBV20-1 to TRBJ2-5; TRBD2 aligns across 12 bases. V trimming: 1 base; J trimming: 5 bases; junction bases outside the gene matches: 2. The CDR3 consists of 14 residues. Germline CDR1 reads DFQATT; CDR2 reads SNEGSKA (reference sequence). CDR3 region: CSARGTSGKETQYF. As DNA, the CDR3 is TGCAGTGCTAGAGGGACTAGCGGGAAGGAGACCCAGTACTTC.

The chain has TRBV20-1 and TRBJ1-2, with D hard to call. This CDR3 region has 12 residues. The germline gives CDR1 DFQATT, CDR2 SNEGSKA (reference sequence). Between the trimmed V and J ends, which lost 5 bases and 1 base, there was a span of 8 bases. CDR3 DNA sequence: TGCAGTGCTGCCCTGAGTAACTATGGCTACACCTTC. Translating gives CSAALSNYGYTF.

This clonotype turned up a few times. The rearrangement joins TRBV5-6 to TRBJ2-7; D unclear. With 3 bases removed from V and 0 bases from J, the gap between germline ends came to 10 bases. Germline V gives CDR1 SGHDT, CDR2 YYEEEE. This CDR3 has 14 residues. CDR3: CASSSNPDSYEQYF. CDR3 bases: TGTGCCAGCAGCTCAAACCCCGACTCCTACGAGCAGTACTTC.

The V gene is TRBV6-5, the J gene TRBJ2-5; possible D gene TRBD2, 6 bases. This CDR3 comprises 17 residues. Germline V gene lookup returns CDR1 MNHEY and CDR2 SVGAGI. Between the trimmed V and J ends, which lost 4 bases and 4 bases, there was a span of 22 bases. This chain's CDR3 is CASSSATVLGDLETQYF. CDR3 sequence (DNA): TGTGCCAGCAGTTCCGCAACCGTTCTGGGGGACTTAGAGACCCAGTACTTC.

As DNA, the CDR3 is TGCGCCAGCAGCAGGGGATACCCCAACACTGAAGCTTTCTTT. Translated, it gives CASSRGYPNTEAFF. The J gene is TRBJ1-1, the V gene TRBV5-1; TRBD1 is a possible D gene (5 bases). V was shortened by 4 bases and J by 2 bases, with 12 bases between the two germline ends. The CDR3 is 14 residues long. Germline V gene data show CDR1 as SGHRS and CDR2 as YFSETQ.

The chain is built from TRBV10-2 and TRBJ2-3; 9 nucleotides align to TRBD2. Germline lookup yields CDR1 WSHSY and CDR2 SAAADI. The CDR3 has 18 residues. With 2 bases clipped from V and 3 bases from J, the junction kept 12 bases outside the gene matches. The CDR3 DNA is TGCGCCAGCAGTGAGCCTCGGGTAGCGCGGGGGGGGACAGATACGCAGTATTTT. It codes for CASSEPRVARGGTDTQYF.

This clonotype appeared many times. V gene TRBV20-1 combines with J gene TRBJ1-1; the D is unclear. V lost 5 bases, J lost 2 bases, and 12 bases lay in between. CDR1 and CDR2 (germline): DFQATT, SNEGSKA (reference sequence). The CDR3 runs 13 residues. CDR3 in DNA: TGCAGTGCTCCCCGCATGTTAAACACTGAAGCTTTCTTT. Amino acid sequence: CSAPRMLNTEAFF.

J is TRBJ2-3 and V is TRBV20-1; tentatively, D is TRBD1 or TRBD2 (7 bases each). The CDR3 is made up of 14 amino acids. Germline CDR1 DFQATT, CDR2 SNEGSKA (reference sequence). V lost 1 base, J lost 11 bases, and 19 bases lay in between. CDR3 DNA: TGCAGTGCTAGAGTGGCCCGGCGGGGGACAGAGCAGTATTTT. Protein product: CSARVARRGTEQYF.

This clonotype was counted at least ten times. V gene TRBV24-1 combines with J gene TRBJ2-1; D possibly corresponds to TRBD2 (5 bases). Germline CDR1 and CDR2: KGHDR and SFDVKD. The CDR3 sequence is 16 residues long. The V gene lost 4 bases and the J gene lost 2 bases, with 14 bases spanning the gap. CDR3 region: CATSDPAGGTYNEQFF. CDR3 coding DNA: TGTGCCACCAGTGACCCAGCCGGAGGAACCTACAATGAGCAGTTCTTC.

The V gene is TRBV2, the J gene TRBJ2-1; tentatively, D is TRBD2 (5 bases). V lost 7 bases to trimming and J lost 8 bases, with 9 bases between them. The CDR3 spans 11 residues. CDR1 and CDR2 from the germline V gene are SNHLY and FYNNEI. The CDR3 region is CASISADEQFF. The CDR3 nucleotides read TGTGCCAGCATCTCAGCGGATGAGCAGTTCTTC.

The rearrangement links TRBV21-1 to TRBJ1-2; the table's D call of TRBD1 was not tested on the DNA. TRBV21-1 is marked as a pseudogene. This CDR3 region has 14 residues. The CDR3 is CARTGQGAAYGYTF. DNA of the CDR3: TGTGCCAGGACGGGACAGGGGGCGGCCTATGGCTACACCTTC.

J is TRBJ2-1 and V is TRBV2; 8 nucleotides align to TRBD1. The ends lost 5 bases at V and 6 bases at J; junction bases unmatched: 9. The CDR3 is made up of 15 amino acids. Looked up from germline, CDR1 is SNHLY and CDR2 is FYNNEI. The CDR3 DNA reads as TGTGCCAGCAGTTATCCGACAGGGGTCGGCAATGAGCAGTTCTTC. It encodes CASSYPTGVGNEQFF.

The chain couples TRBV3-1 to TRBJ2-2; D is uncertain. Trimming cost V 5 bases and J 6 bases, with 13 bases left between them. Germline CDR1 LGHDT, CDR2 YNNKEL (reference sequence). There are 14 residues in the CDR3. Here the CDR3 reads CASSVGVVAGELFF. In DNA form, the CDR3 reads TGTGCCAGCAGCGTCGGAGTAGTCGCCGGGGAGCTGTTTTTT.

This clonotype was counted many times. A junction boundary mismatches the germline segment, possibly from a read error. The chain couples TRBV7-9 to TRBJ2-2; 9 nucleotides match TRBD1. The CDR3 has 15 amino acids. Per germline, CDR1 SEHNR and CDR2 FQNEAQ (reference sequence). CDR3: CASSIQGANTGELLF. The CDR3 bases are TGTGCCAGCAGCATACAGGGGGCGAACACCGGGGAGCTGTTGTTT.

In this sample, this clonotype turned up a few times. This sequence joins TRBV9 and TRBJ2-2; D is uncertain. CDR3 length: 15 amino acids. Germline assignment: CDR1 SGDLS and CDR2 YYNGEE. Trimming pared 0 bases from V and 2 bases from J, leaving 8 bases between. CDR3 coding DNA: TGTGCCAGCAGCGTAGTCGCGGAAAACACCGGGGAGCTGTTTTTT. Translated: CASSVVAENTGELFF.

This clonotype has just one count. The conserved phenylalanine or tryptophan normally closing the CDR3 is absent here, so this likely arose from a read error. This rearrangement joins TRBV27 to TRBJ1-2; D gene unclear. The CDR3 is 12 residues long. The germline gives CDR1 MNHEY, CDR2 SMNVEV (reference sequence). Trimming cost V 4 bases and J 4 bases, with 7 bases left between them. The CDR3 DNA is TGTGCCAGCAGTTCCTCGACCTATGGCTACACCGTC. Encoded protein: CASSSSTYGYTV.

This clonotype was seen many times. This rearrangement joins TRBV2 to TRBJ2-5; no firm D call. V lost 6 bases and J lost 5, with 7 bases in between. The CDR3 is 11 residues long. In germline, CDR1 is SNHLY, CDR2 FYNNEI. The CDR3 loop reads CASRAEETQYF. The CDR3, as DNA: TGTGCCAGCAGGGCCGAGGAGACCCAGTACTTC. Full variable domain (outside the CDR3, taken from reference TRBV2 and TRBJ2-5): EPEVTQTPSHQVTQMGQEVILRCVPISNHLYFYWYRQILGQKVEFLVSFYNNEISEKSEIFDDQFSVERPDGSNFTLKIRSTKLEDSAMYFCASRAEETQYFGPGTRLLVL.

This chain links TRBV28 with TRBJ2-7; D assignment may be TRBD1 or TRBD2 (6 bases each). V dropped 5 bases and J dropped 5 bases, with 13 bases sitting between them. CDR1 MDHEN and CDR2 SYDVKM come from the germline V gene. The CDR3 loop spans 13 amino acids. The CDR3 is CASSRGRQHEQYF. The CDR3 nucleotides are TGTGCCAGCAGTCGGGGGCGCCAGCACGAGCAGTACTTC.

V and J are TRBV7-9 and TRBJ2-7; 9 bases are a match to TRBD1. Germline-derived CDR1 and CDR2 are SEHNR and FQNEAQ (reference sequence). The length of the CDR3 is 14 residues. The V and J ends lost 3 bases and 3 bases, in that order; junction bases with no gene match: 3. The CDR3 DNA reads as TGTGCCAGCAGCTTCGGGGGACAGGGCTACGAGCAGTACTTC. Residues: CASSFGGQGYEQYF.

This clonotype was counted only a few times. The chain carries TRBV19 and TRBJ2-7; D ambiguous. CDR3 length: 15 residues. Germline-derived CDR1 and CDR2 are LNHDA and SQIVND (reference sequence). The V and J ends lost 3 bases and 1 base respectively, with 13 bases between them. The CDR3 is CASSITRASSYEQYF. CDR3 DNA: TGTGCCAGTAGTATTACAAGGGCTTCGTCCTACGAGCAGTACTTC.

V and J are TRBV6-1 and TRBJ2-3, with 7 bases that match TRBD2. The V gene end was trimmed by 6 bases and the J gene end by 2 bases; junction bases not matched to a gene: 8. CDR1 is MNHNS, CDR2 SASEGT, per germline. The CDR3 has 15 residues. The CDR3 here is CASSRSAGDTDTQYF. The CDR3, as DNA: TGTGCCAGCAGCCGCTCTGCGGGGGACACAGATACGCAGTATTTT.

The sample holds a few counts of this clonotype. The chain joins TRBV4-1 to TRBJ1-1, with D perhaps matching TRBD1 (5 bases). The V end lost 1 base, the J end lost 4 bases, and 13 bases lay between the germline ends. From germline, CDR1 is MGHRA and CDR2 YSYEKL. The CDR3 is 15 residues long. CDR3 DNA: TGCGCCAGCAGCCAAGCTCTCCATGGGGGCACTGAAGCTTTCTTT. Its protein is CASSQALHGGTEAFF.

This chain uses TRBV10-3 with TRBJ1-5, with D maybe TRBD1 (6 bases). This CDR3 comprises 16 residues. Germline values: CDR1 ENHRY, CDR2 SYGVKD. V lost 3 bases and J 2 bases, leaving 14 bases between the germline ends. The CDR3 DNA is TGTGCCATCAGTGATAACAGGGCAAGGGGCAATCAGCCCCAGCATTTT. Amino acid sequence: CAISDNRARGNQPQHF.

This clonotype was recorded many times. One junction end does not reproduce the germline sequence, and a read error may be involved. The rearrangement links TRBV29-1 to TRBJ2-5; 7 bases match TRBD2. The CDR3 loop spans 11 amino acids. Germline CDR1 is SQVTM and CDR2 is ANQGSEA. The CDR3 DNA reads as TGCAGCGTTGAAGGCCCGGGGACTACGGATTTC. This gives the protein CSVEGPGTTDF. The full variable domain, with the rest looked up from reference TRBV29-1 and TRBJ2-5, is SAVISQKPSRDICQRGTSLTIQCQVDSQVTMMFWYRQQPGQSLTLIATANQGSEATYESGFVIDKFPISRPNLTFSTLTVSNMSPEDSSIYLCSVEGPGTTDFGPGTRLLVL.

This clonotype was seen repeatedly, ten times or more. The rearrangement uses TRBV5-1 and TRBJ2-1, with 11 bases fitting TRBD2. V lost 4 bases and J lost 3; bases outside the gene matches: 6. CDR1 SGHRS and CDR2 YFSETQ come from the germline V gene. The CDR3 contains 16 residues. CDR3 residues: CASSNSGGANYNEQFF. CDR3 sequence (DNA): TGCGCCAGCAGCAATAGCGGGGGGGCGAACTACAATGAGCAGTTCTTC.

The J gene is TRBJ1-1, the V gene TRBV2; tentatively, D is TRBD1 (5 bases). Trimming removed 7 bases from V and 2 bases from J, with 17 bases in between. This CDR3 has 15 residues. Germline CDR1 reads SNHLY; CDR2 reads FYNNEI. CDR3 amino acids: CASTETLTANTEAFF. For the CDR3, the DNA is TGTGCCAGCACCGAGACCCTGACAGCCAACACTGAAGCTTTCTTT. The full variable domain, in which reference TRBV2 and TRBJ1-1 provide the parts outside the CDR3, is EPEVTQTPSHQVTQMGQEVILRCVPISNHLYFYWYRQILGQKVEFLVSFYNNEISEKSEIFDDQFSVERPDGSNFTLKIRSTKLEDSAMYFCASTETLTANTEAFFGQGTRLTVV.